The subject of this entry is one T cell receptor beta chain. Its target is unknown. This sample was included in a study of beta chain features in type 1 diabetes. The study, taken as a whole, reports: Across all four CD4+ subsets, people with type 1 diabetes showed modestly shorter TCRB CDR3s.

In germline, CDR1 is SEHNR, CDR2 FQNEAQ (reference sequence). The CDR3 is 12 residues long. Trimming took 5 bases from V and 12 from J, leaving 14 bases between them. Since all of the isolated RNA was reverse transcribed, expressed TCRB transcripts were what got sequenced. Repertoires were generated with immunoSEQ multiplex PCR, while TCRdb's copy carries only in-frame clones and drops some. This sample carries roughly 250,000 clones, around 20% of them seen once, and the ten largest clones take around 0.029%. The origin of this receptor is a woman aged 40 to 50 with type 1 diabetes. The rearrangement joins TRBV7-9 to TRBJ1-5; the D is unclear. The source material was naive CD4+ T cells from blood. In DNA form, the CDR3 reads TGTGCCAGCAGCCCCCGTGCGGGCCTCCAGCATTTT. It translates to CASSPRAGLQHF.